This is a list of T cell receptor beta chains from one sample in a study of blood T cell repertoires in COVID-19. TCRdb's copy holds only in-frame clones and misses some; the assay was immunoSEQ multiplex PCR. This repertoire shows 150,000 to 200,000 clones, around 91% found once; its top ten account for 0.77%. Specimen: PBMCs or T cells enriched from blood (not recorded which). The receptors stem from a woman aged 18-35 years who had recovered from COVID-19. CDR3s leave out the opening cysteine and the closing phenylalanine or tryptophan.

V: TRBV28; J: TRBJ1-1; CDR3: ASSLRGFEVGEAF
V: TRBV11-2; J: TRBJ2-1; CDR3: ASKSGLAYNEQF
V: TRBV7-6; J: TRBJ2-5; CDR3: ASSSGVGQY
V: TRBV4-3; J: TRBJ2-1; CDR3: ASSQVLDNEQF
V: TRBV3-1/TRBV3-2; J: TRBJ1-1; CDR3: ASSQLRNTEAF
V: TRBV6-2/TRBV6-3; J: TRBJ2-1; CDR3: ASSRPTRSSYNEQF
V: TRBV11-3; J: TRBJ1-5; CDR3: ASSLALIQPQH
V: TRBV6-5; J: TRBJ2-5; CDR3: ATHTSGRRGTQY
V: TRBV18; J: TRBJ1-6; CDR3: ASSPTPPDRFALNSPLH
V: TRBV15; J: TRBJ2-1; CDR3: ATSRGNGESGTYNEQF
V: TRBV18; J: TRBJ1-5; CDR3: ASSSQDSNQPQH
V: TRBV10-3; J: TRBJ2-2; CDR3: AISVQGPGAGELF
V: TRBV4-1; J: TRBJ1-1; CDR3: ASSPQSITEAF
V: TRBV18; J: TRBJ2-3; CDR3: ASSLKDRADTQY
V: TRBV14; J: TRBJ2-7; CDR3: ASSQKLGSLYEQY
V: TRBV5-1; J: TRBJ2-1; CDR3: ASSFTSGGNEQF
V: TRBV5-1; J: TRBJ2-2; CDR3: ASALGTANTGELF
V: TRBV7-9; J: TRBJ2-7; CDR3: ASSSRNYEQY
V: TRBV19; J: TRBJ1-5; CDR3: ASSNSYQPQH
V: TRBV29-1; J: TRBJ2-7; CDR3: SVEVGGEYEQY
V: TRBV5-1; J: TRBJ1-1; CDR3: ASSLLSDRGGFTEAF
V: TRBV27; J: TRBJ2-2; CDR3: ASSLPPGVAGVGELF
V: TRBV3-1/TRBV3-2; J: TRBJ2-7; CDR3: ASSVAGSSYEQY
V: TRBV3-1/TRBV3-2; J: TRBJ2-5; CDR3: ASSQGPGLAGVGPTETQY
V: TRBV5-4; J: TRBJ1-1; CDR3: ASSYGRGPAF
V: TRBV28; J: TRBJ1-2; CDR3: ASSSGQGYYGYT
V: TRBV19; J: TRBJ2-7; CDR3: ASSDRGGEQY
V: TRBV5-1; J: TRBJ2-3; CDR3: ASSLVQGFSTDTQY
V: TRBV4-3; J: TRBJ2-1; CDR3: ASSQVGSGRNEQF
V: TRBV11-3; J: TRBJ1-3; CDR3: ASSQTGEGNTIY
V: TRBV5-1; J: TRBJ2-5; CDR3: ASSLGTSGEETQY
V: TRBV30; J: TRBJ2-7; CDR3: AWSNGRLGEQY
V: TRBV27; J: TRBJ2-1; CDR3: ASAGTRNNEQF
V: TRBV7-2; J: TRBJ2-7; CDR3: ASSSGTSGSPYEQY
V: TRBV30; J: TRBJ2-7; CDR3: AWSSDIAYEQY
V: TRBV5-4; J: TRBJ2-1; CDR3: ASSWNRGLDSYNEQF
V: TRBV9; J: TRBJ2-2; CDR3: ASSVGSGTTGELF
V: TRBV11-1; J: TRBJ1-1; CDR3: ASSNHRGGNTEAF
V: TRBV30; J: TRBJ2-5; CDR3: AWSVDSSPQETQY
V: TRBV5-1; J: TRBJ1-6; CDR3: ASSLEQGNSPLH
V: TRBV28; J: TRBJ2-3; CDR3: ASSSRSRQRTDTQY
V: TRBV27; J: TRBJ1-5; CDR3: ASGDGVLGGRNQPQH
V: TRBV12-5; J: TRBJ2-7; CDR3: ASGSLSGTGIYEQY
V: TRBV30; J: TRBJ1-6; CDR3: AWGGVDSPLH
V: TRBV7-2; J: TRBJ2-2; CDR3: ASSPRTGGIGELF
V: TRBV4-1; J: TRBJ1-5; CDR3: ASKSELGARNQPQH
V: TRBV6-6; J: TRBJ1-1; CDR3: ASILQGRNTEAF
V: TRBV2; J: TRBJ1-5; CDR3: ASSERGQPQH